This T cell receptor beta chain is drawn from a study of T cells in Graves' hyperthyroidism and ophthalmopathy. Study-wide points: Among clonotypes expanded in thyroid above 0.001, most were also found in blood. Ophthalmopathy and stable hyperthyroidism were told apart by a 13 V-J model.

This clonotype was seen only a few times. Its matching antigen is unknown. RNA transcripts were the template for amplifying TCR beta CDR3 regions. First-round RT-PCR targeting the TCR CDR3 was performed with the HTBI primer set. TCRdb reprocessed the multiplex PCR reads with MiXCR, giving one entry per CDR3 protein. The table lists about 840,000 distinct CDR3 sequences, roughly 40% of them singletons, with roughly 8.3% in the top ten. Clinicians diagnosed patients from clinical symptoms, serum thyroxine and TRAb, thyroid ultrasound and orbital computed tomography. The ends lost 5 bases at V and 3 bases at J; junction bases unmatched: 9. The CDR3 totals 15 residues. Germline CDR1 reads SEHNR; CDR2 reads FQNEAQ (reference sequence).

The genes are TRBV7-9 and TRBJ2-7; 8 positions agree with TRBD1. Sequenced: blood. This sequence was found in a man in his late teens or twenties with Graves' hyperthyroidism. The CDR3 is CASSLLGGTGYEQYF. CDR3 sequence (DNA): TGTGCCAGCAGCCTCCTTGGGGGGACAGGCTACGAGCAGTACTTC. Full variable domain (rest looked up from reference TRBV7-9 and TRBJ2-7): DTGVSQNPRHKITKRGQNVTFRCDPISEHNRLYWYRQTLGQGPEFLTYFQNEAQLEKSRLLSDRFSAERPKGSFSTLEIQRTEQGDSAMYLCASSLLGGTGYEQYFGPGTRLTVT.